This entry features one T cell receptor (beta chain) sequence. Its antigen is unidentified. V was shortened by 4 bases and J by 2 bases, with 16 bases between the two germline ends. The germline V gene encodes CDR1 LGHNA and CDR2 YNFKEQ. This CDR3 contains 16 residues. The data belong to a study of OX40 agonist ivuxolimab in advanced cancers. Study overall: As their treatment, patients were administered ivuxolimab, an agonistic anti-OX40 (CD134) antibody.

Study-wide findings and caveats: Relative to CD4+, CD8+ T cells held more expanded clones on average.

Sequencing was performed with immunoSEQ multiplex PCR; in TCRdb, only in-frame clones are kept and a portion is missing. The table shows tens of thousands of clones, with around four fifths occurring only once. The V call is TRBV4-2, the J call TRBJ2-3; D remains ambiguous. Here the sequenced sample was CD4+ or CD8+ T cells sorted from blood, taken in a trial of the OX40 agonist ivuxolimab. This TCR was sampled from an adult with an advanced solid tumor such as melanoma, head and neck, liver or kidney cancer. As DNA, the CDR3 is TGTGCCAGCAGCCCCTCCCCCCTAGTCCTCACAGATACGCAGTATTTT. This encodes CASSPSPLVLTDTQYF.